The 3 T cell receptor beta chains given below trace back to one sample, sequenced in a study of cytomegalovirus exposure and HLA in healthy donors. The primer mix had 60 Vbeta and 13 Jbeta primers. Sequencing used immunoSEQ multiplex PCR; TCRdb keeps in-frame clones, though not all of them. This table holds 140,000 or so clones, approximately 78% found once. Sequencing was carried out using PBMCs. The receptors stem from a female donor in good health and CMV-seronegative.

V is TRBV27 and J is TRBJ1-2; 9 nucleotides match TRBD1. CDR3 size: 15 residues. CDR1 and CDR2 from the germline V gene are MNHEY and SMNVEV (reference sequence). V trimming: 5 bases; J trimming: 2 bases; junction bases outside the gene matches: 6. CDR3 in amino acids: CASSPTGGINYGYTF. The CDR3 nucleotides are TGTGCCAGCAGTCCAACAGGGGGCATAAACTATGGCTACACCTTC.

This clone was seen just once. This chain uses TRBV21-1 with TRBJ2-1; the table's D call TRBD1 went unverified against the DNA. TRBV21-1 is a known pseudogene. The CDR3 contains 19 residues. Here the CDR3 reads CASSKGRGRQVSSYNEQFF. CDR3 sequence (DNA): TGTGCCAGCAGCAAGGGCAGGGGGCGCCAGGTTAGCTCCTACAATGAGCAGTTCTTC.

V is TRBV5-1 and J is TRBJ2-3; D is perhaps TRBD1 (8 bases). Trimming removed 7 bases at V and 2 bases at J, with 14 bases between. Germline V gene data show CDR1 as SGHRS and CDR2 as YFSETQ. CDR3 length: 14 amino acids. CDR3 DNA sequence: TGCGCCAGCTTGGACAGGGACTACACAGATACGCAGTATTTT. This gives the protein CASLDRDYTDTQYF. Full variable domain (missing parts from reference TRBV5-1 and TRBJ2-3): KAGVTQTPRYLIKTRGQQVTLSCSPISGHRSVSWYQQTPGQGLQFLFEYFSETQRNKGNFPGRFSGRQFSNSRSEMNVSTLELGDSALYLCASLDRDYTDTQYFGPGTRLTVL.